This T cell receptor beta chain was obtained from a study of blood T cell repertoires in COVID-19. As for the study in general: The cDNA or gDNA used as material had been derived from T cells, B-cell-depleted T cells, or PBMCs.

The germline V gene encodes CDR1 KGHDR and CDR2 SFDVKD. The CDR3 has 17 amino acids. V lost 4 bases and J 8 bases, leaving 23 bases between the germline ends. Profiled with immunoSEQ multiplex PCR; TCRdb holds only in-frame clones, not every one. The table shows around 160,000 clones, with approximately 80% occurring only once. The rearrangement uses TRBV24-1 and TRBJ2-1; D may be TRBD2 (6 bases). The sample consisted of peripheral blood. The clonotype comes from a man in his 60s with active or convalescent COVID-19. DNA of the CDR3: TGTGCCACCAGTGACCCCGGGCGTGACGGGAGTGGCTATGAGCAGTTCTTC. Translation gives CATSDPGRDGSGYEQFF.